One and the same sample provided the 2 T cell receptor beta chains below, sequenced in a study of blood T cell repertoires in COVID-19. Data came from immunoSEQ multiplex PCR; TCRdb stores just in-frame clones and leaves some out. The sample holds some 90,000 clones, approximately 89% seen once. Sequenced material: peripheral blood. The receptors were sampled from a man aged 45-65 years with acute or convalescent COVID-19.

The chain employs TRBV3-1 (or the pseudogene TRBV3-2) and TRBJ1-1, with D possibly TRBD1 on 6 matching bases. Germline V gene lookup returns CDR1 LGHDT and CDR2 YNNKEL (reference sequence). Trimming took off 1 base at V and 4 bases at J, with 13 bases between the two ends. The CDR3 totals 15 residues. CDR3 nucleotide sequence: TGTGCCAGCAGCCAAGTGGGCGGGGGGCTCACTGAAGCTTTCTTT. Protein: CASSQVGGGLTEAFF.

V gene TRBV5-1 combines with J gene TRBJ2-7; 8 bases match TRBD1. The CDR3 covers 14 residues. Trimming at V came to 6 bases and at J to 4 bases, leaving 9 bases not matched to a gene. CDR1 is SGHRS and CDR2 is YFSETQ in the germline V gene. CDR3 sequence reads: CASTPGQAYYEQYV. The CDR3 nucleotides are TGCGCCAGCACACCGGGACAGGCATATTACGAGCAGTACGTC.